These 6 T cell receptor beta chains were sequenced from one sample in a study of blood T cell repertoires in COVID-19. Clones were read by immunoSEQ multiplex PCR, and TCRdb kept only the in-frame ones, dropping some. The sample carries tens of thousands of clones, around 84% recorded once. Sequenced material: peripheral blood. Receptors were obtained from a man older than 75 with active COVID-19.

The gene calls are TRBV25-1 and TRBJ2-2; 8 bases are a match to TRBD1. The ends lost 6 bases at V and 4 bases at J; junction bases unmatched: 7. The germline V gene has CDR1 MGHDK and CDR2 SYGVNS. The CDR3 is 15 residues long. As DNA, the CDR3 is TGTGCCAGCAGAGACAGGGGTGTGGCCACCGGGGAGCTGTTTTTT. Translated: CASRDRGVATGELFF. Together with reference TRBV25-1 and TRBJ2-2, the CDR3 gives the full variable domain: EADIYQTPRYLVIGTGKKITLECSQTMGHDKMYWYQQDPGMELHLIHYSYGVNSTEKGDLSSESTVSRIRTEHFPLTLESARPSHTSQYLCASRDRGVATGELFFGEGSRLTVL.

This clone showed up just a few times. J is TRBJ2-1 and V is TRBV19; 14 bases fit TRBD2. The J segment lost 5 bases and the V segment lost 6 bases, leaving 3 bases of the junction unmatched. Germline CDR1 and CDR2: LNHDA and SQIVND (reference sequence). This CDR3 contains 15 residues. The CDR3 reads CASRGLAGAHNEQFF. The CDR3 DNA reads as TGTGCCAGTAGGGGACTAGCGGGAGCCCACAATGAGCAGTTCTTC.

The V call is TRBV28, the J call TRBJ2-1; D remains unclear. Germline V gene sequence: CDR1 MDHEN, CDR2 SYDVKM. The CDR3 totals 14 residues. V lost 5 bases to trimming and J lost 4 bases, with 12 bases between them. CDR3 coding DNA: TGTGCCAGCAGTCCCTCCTCCTTGTACAATGAGCAGTTCTTC. Protein product: CASSPSSLYNEQFF.

The chain is built from TRBV5-1 and TRBJ2-6; tentatively, D is TRBD2 (5 bases). Germline-derived CDR1 and CDR2 are SGHRS and YFSETQ. CDR3 length equals 14 residues. Trimming removed 4 bases at V and 4 bases at J, with 9 bases between. CDR3 sequence: CASSGSGGANVLTF. Written as DNA, the CDR3 is TGCGCCAGCAGCGGGAGCGGCGGGGCCAACGTCCTGACTTTC.

This chain joins TRBV7-3 and TRBJ2-7, with 12 bases fitting TRBD1. CDR3 length: 18 residues. From germline, CDR1 is SGHTA and CDR2 FQGTGA. The junction had 12 bases not matched to a gene; V was cut back by 0 bases and J by 6 bases. The CDR3 here is CASSLTSLRGQGAFEQYF. The CDR3 nucleotides are TGTGCCAGCAGCTTAACCAGTCTTAGGGGACAGGGGGCATTCGAGCAGTACTTC.

The J gene is TRBJ2-3, the V gene TRBV13, with TRBD2 matching 16 bases. From germline, CDR1 is PRHDT and CDR2 FYEKMQ (reference sequence). V lost 4 bases to trimming and J lost 0 bases; unmatched junction nucleotides: 7. CDR3 size: 19 residues. The CDR3 protein is CASSSGTSGRDSSTDTQYF. The CDR3 nucleotides are TGTGCCAGCAGCTCAGGGACTAGCGGGAGGGATTCGAGCACAGATACGCAGTATTTT.